These 10 T cell receptor beta chains were all obtained from the same sample, sequenced in a study of CD8+CD57+ T cells in acquired aplastic anemia. For sequencing, patients were chosen who had shown expansion of CD8+CD57+ cells by flow cytometry. Genomic DNA, the template, was used for profiling of the TCR beta VDJ and CDR3. TCRdb processed the reads anew with MiXCR; each CDR3 protein has one entry. This sample carries around 430,000 distinct CDR3 sequences, approximately 33% of them seen once, and the ten largest clones take approximately 0.82%. Material: sorted CD4+, CD8+, or CD8+CD57+ T cells (not recorded which) from PBMCs. These receptors were collected from a human donor with aplastic anemia.

The rearrangement uses TRBV10-3 and TRBJ1-1, with TRBD1 matching 7 bases. The CDR3 spans 13 residues. Trimming removed 10 bases from V and 0 bases from J; junction bases left unmatched: 5. Looked up from germline, CDR1 is ENHRY and CDR2 is SYGVKD. The CDR3 spells CASRGILNTEAFF. Here the CDR3 DNA reads TGTGCCAGCAGGGGGATTCTGAACACTGAAGCTTTCTTT.

The V and J genes are TRBV7-8 and TRBJ2-7, with 7 positions matching TRBD1. The junction had 2 bases not matched to a gene; V was cut back by 2 bases and J by 4 bases. Germline V gene data show CDR1 as SGHVS and CDR2 as FQNEAQ. There are 13 residues in the CDR3. CDR3 nucleotide sequence: TGTGCCAGCAGCTTAAGGGGGCGGTACGAGCAGTACTTC. Protein sequence: CASSLRGRYEQYF.

CDR3 DNA: TGTGCCATCAGTGGATCCCATAAGAAGGGACAGGGTGTCTATGGCTACACCTTC. As protein: CAISGSHKKGQGVYGYTF. The V and J genes are TRBV10-3 and TRBJ1-2; 9 nucleotides match TRBD1. Germline V CDR1 and CDR2: ENHRY, SYGVKD. V was clipped by 4 bases and J by 4 bases; unmatched bases: 16. CDR3 length: 18 amino acids.

This clonotype was found many times. The chain uses TRBV24-1 and TRBJ2-1; 10 bases match TRBD2. Germline values: CDR1 KGHDR, CDR2 SFDVKD. The V and J ends lost 4 bases and 0 bases, in that order; junction bases with no gene match: 5. The CDR3 length is 17 residues. This CDR3 is CATSDPSGRASYNEQFF. The CDR3 nucleotides read TGTGCCACCAGTGACCCAAGCGGGAGGGCCTCCTACAATGAGCAGTTCTTC.

This clonotype showed up many times. The V and J genes are TRBV5-5 and TRBJ2-7; D ambiguous. V was cut by 3 bases and J by 6 bases, with 10 bases left in between. CDR1 SGHKS and CDR2 YYEKEE come from the germline V gene (reference sequence). This CDR3 is 12 amino acids long. The CDR3 protein is CASSWGSGEQYF. The CDR3 coding sequence is TGTGCCAGCAGCTGGGGTTCAGGCGAGCAGTACTTC.

J is TRBJ2-2 and V is TRBV7-3; D is possibly TRBD1 (6 bases). Germline V gene data show CDR1 as SGHTA and CDR2 as FQGTGA. The CDR3 is 12 amino acids. Trimming removed 5 bases from V and 8 bases from J, with 9 bases in between. CDR3 region: CASSTGQGELFF. CDR3 sequence (DNA): TGTGCCAGCAGCACTGGACAGGGGGAGCTGTTTTTT. The entire variable domain, with the rest obtained from reference TRBV7-3 and TRBJ2-2, is as follows: GAGVSQTPSNKVTEKGKYVELRCDPISGHTALYWYRQSLGQGPEFLIYFQGTGAADDSGLPNDRFFAVRPEGSVSTLKIQRTERGDSAVYLCASSTGQGELFFGEGSRLTVL.

The V gene is TRBV11-1, the J gene TRBJ1-6, with 8 bases that match TRBD1. The J segment lost 11 bases and the V segment lost 3 bases, leaving 15 bases of the junction unmatched. The germline gives CDR1 SGHAT, CDR2 FQDESV (reference sequence). This CDR3 is built from 17 residues. The chain's CDR3 is CASSFWGSGQDGTPLHF. CDR3 DNA: TGTGCCAGCAGCTTTTGGGGATCGGGACAGGATGGGACACCCCTCCACTTT.

The V call is TRBV19, the J call TRBJ1-1; D ambiguous. The CDR3 length is 11 residues. Germline V CDR1 and CDR2: LNHDA, SQIVND (reference sequence). Between the trimmed V and J ends, which lost 5 bases and 6 bases, there was a span of 7 bases. The CDR3 spells CASSRWAEAFF. The CDR3 DNA follows: TGTGCCAGTAGTCGTTGGGCTGAAGCTTTCTTT.

The chain links TRBV10-3 to TRBJ2-7; perhaps D is TRBD1 or TRBD2 (6 bases each). The V end lost 4 bases, the J end lost 0 bases, and 16 bases lay between the germline ends. Germline CDR1 reads ENHRY; CDR2 reads SYGVKD. The CDR3 runs 16 residues. The DNA of the CDR3 is TGTGCCATCAGTGGGGGGGCTGCGGATGGCTCCTACGAGCAGTACTTC. Protein product: CAISGGAADGSYEQYF.

In this sample, this clonotype turned up many times. The CDR3 protein is CASRTGQKTEAFF. CDR3 nucleotides: TGTGCCAGCAGAACGGGACAGAAGACTGAAGCTTTCTTT. The rearrangement joins TRBV7-9 to TRBJ1-1; TRBD1 agrees at 7 bases. CDR1 and CDR2 from the germline V gene are SEHNR and FQNEAQ (reference sequence). This CDR3 is 13 amino acids long. V gave up 6 bases and J gave up 5 bases; unmatched junction bases: 6.